These T cell receptor beta chains were read from a single sample in a study of human T cells and chemical hapten exposure. Via MiXCR, TCRdb re-called the RACE reads, giving one row per CDR3 protein. The table has just over 350,000 distinct CDR3 sequences, roughly 6.3% seen once; the top ten hold about 6%. The sample consisted of whole blood, taken in connection with sensitization to the hapten diphenylcyclopropenone (DPC). The receptors originated from a woman under 30 with alopecia areata. Some clones in this sample may be carry-over from other donors' samples. Each CDR3 is given with its conserved first and last residue. D genes are given only for firm matches. Some rows have no size entry. The others give once, few or many, or a class for an expanded clone.

V	length	size	D	J	CDR3	DNA
TRBV6-2/TRBV6-3	13	many	TRBD1	TRBJ1-1	CASSQGQATEAFF	TGTGCCAGCAGCCAGGGACAGGCCACTGAAGCTTTCTTT
TRBV6-5	14	.	.	TRBJ1-5	CASSLYRVNQPQHF	TGTGCCAGCAGCCTATACAGGGTCAATCAGCCCCAGCATTTT
TRBV4-2	15	many	.	TRBJ2-7	CASSQELGAAGEQYF	TGTGCCAGCAGCCAAGAATTGGGGGCCGCCGGCGAGCAGTACTTC
TRBV3-1	13	many	.	TRBJ2-5	CASSQVREETQYF	TGTGCCAGCAGCCAAGTTCGGGAAGAGACCCAGTACTTC
TRBV10-3	16	few	TRBD1	TRBJ1-2	CAISEGTGPTNYGYTF	TGTGCCATCAGTGAGGGGACAGGCCCAACTAACTATGGCTACACCTTC
TRBV7-9	15	.	.	TRBJ1-1	CASIFNGVRNTEAFF	TGTGCCAGCATCTTTAACGGGGTCAGGAACACTGAAGCTTTCTTT
TRBV4-3	15	few	.	TRBJ2-2	CASSQAGLITGELFF	TGCGCCAGCAGCCAAGCTGGGCTTATCACCGGGGAGCTGTTTTTT
TRBV4-3	17	many	TRBD1	TRBJ2-6	CASSQQGAYPGANVLTF	TGCGCCAGCAGCCAACAGGGGGCGTATCCTGGGGCCAACGTCCTGACTTTC
TRBV12-3/TRBV12-4	15	many	.	TRBJ2-7	CASSLGQGSYEEQYF	TGTGCCAGCAGTTTAGGGCAGGGAAGCTACGAGGAGCAGTACTTC
TRBV15	14	few	.	TRBJ2-3	CATSRRGRTDTQYF	TGTGCCACCAGTAGACGGGGGCGCACAGATACGCAGTATTTT
TRBV2	11	few	.	TRBJ1-2	CATSSNYGYTF	TGTGCCACCAGTTCTAACTATGGCTACACCTTC
TRBV6-1	19	.	.	TRBJ1-3	CASRKRPGDQTFSGNTIYF	TGTGCCAGCAGAAAGCGGCCTGGGGACCAAACCTTCTCTGGAAACACCATATATTTT
TRBV2	14	.	TRBD1	TRBJ1-6	CASSRGGGFSPLHF	TGTGCCAGCAGCAGGGGGGGAGGGTTTTCACCCCTCCACTTT
TRBV20-1	13	few	.	TRBJ1-3	CSARGPSGNTIYF	TGCAGTGCCCGTGGGCCCTCTGGAAACACCATATATTTT
TRBV5-1	15	.	TRBD2	TRBJ2-1	CASSLRASGDNEQFF	TGCGCCAGCAGCTTGAGGGCTAGCGGCGACAATGAGCAGTTCTTC
TRBV7-9	13	.	.	TRBJ2-7	CANSPRRSYEQYF	TGTGCCAACAGCCCCAGGCGTTCCTACGAGCAGTACTTC
TRBV12-3/TRBV12-4	13	many	.	TRBJ1-2	CASSFTENYGYTF	TGTGCCAGCAGTTTCACAGAAAACTATGGCTACACCTTC
TRBV28	15	many	.	TRBJ1-1	CASSLGGRVYTEAFF	TGTGCCAGCAGTTTAGGGGGGCGCGTTTACACTGAAGCTTTCTTT
TRBV7-2	16	few	.	TRBJ2-4	CASSLGGTLAKNIQYF	TGTGCCAGCAGCTTAGGGGGAACTTTGGCCAAAAACATTCAGTACTTC
TRBV6-5	14	few	TRBD1	TRBJ2-7	CASSYFRTGVEQYF	TGTGCCAGCAGTTACTTCCGGACAGGGGTCGAGCAGTACTTC
TRBV7-2	15	.	.	TRBJ2-3	CASSLGWLGTDTQYF	TGTGCCAGCAGCTTAGGGTGGCTAGGCACAGATACGCAGTATTTT
TRBV5-1	14	.	.	TRBJ2-5	CASSLVGDQETQYF	TGCGCCAGCAGCTTGGTGGGGGACCAAGAGACCCAGTACTTC
TRBV7-2	14	many	.	TRBJ1-1	CASSPRAGRTEAFF	TGTGCCAGCAGCCCAAGGGCAGGGCGGACTGAAGCTTTCTTT
TRBV7-9	15	.	.	TRBJ2-7	CASSPLGGVYYEQYF	TGTGCCAGCAGCCCGCTAGGGGGGGTCTACTACGAGCAGTACTTC
TRBV5-1	16	few	.	TRBJ2-1	CASSLLGDSSYNEQFF	TGCGCCAGCAGCTTGCTGGGCGATAGCTCCTACAATGAGCAGTTCTTC